Listed here is a single T cell receptor beta chain. The data stem from a study of synovial regulatory T cells in juvenile arthritis. The germline CDR1 and CDR2 sequences are SEHNR and FQNEAQ (reference sequence). The CDR3 has 14 amino acids. The entry carries no DNA sequence. Repertoires were generated with immunoSEQ multiplex PCR, while TCRdb's copy carries only in-frame clones and drops some. This sample's clone table lists some 10,000 clones. Sequenced: Treg cells from blood. Subset indicated: remaining (HLA-DR-negative) circulating blood Treg cells. This sequence was found in a donor aged 2-35 years with juvenile idiopathic arthritis. The chain carries TRBV7-9 and TRBJ1-2. The CDR3 region is CASSPVRENYGYTF.